The T cell receptor (beta chain) described here comes from a study of identical twins. This clonotype was counted many times. Each CDR3 protein gets one entry after TCRdb re-called the 5' RACE reads with MiXCR. The data contain nearly 250,000 distinct CDR3 sequences, around 6.6% of them singletons. The CDR3 has 14 residues. V trimming: 4 bases; J trimming: 9 bases; junction bases outside the gene matches: 10. Germline lookup yields CDR1 SGHRS and CDR2 YFSETQ. The data were also submitted as part of a second study, on yellow fever vaccine responses in identical twins.

The chain employs TRBV5-1 and TRBJ2-1, with 7 bases lining up with TRBD2. The sample taken for sequencing was memory (CD45RO+) T cells sorted from blood. The sequence came from a woman aged 18-29 years in good health. Here the CDR3 reads CASSPGLTVGEQFF. CDR3 DNA sequence: TGCGCCAGCAGCCCGGGACTAACGGTAGGTGAGCAGTTCTTC.